The present TCR beta chain was sequenced within a study of T cell changes during pregnancy in multiple sclerosis. Measured with immunoSEQ multiplex PCR; TCRdb has only the in-frame clones, and not every one. The sample lists around 57,000 clones, roughly 89% occurring once. The length of the CDR3 is 15 residues. V dropped 5 bases and J dropped 3; count of bases not matched to a gene: 2. Germline CDR1 and CDR2: SNHLY and FYNNEI. Sequencing used peripheral blood, obtained in the third trimester of pregnancy. The receptor was derived from a female donor in good health, enrolled as a control in a pregnancy study. The chain joins TRBV2 to TRBJ2-1, with 12 nucleotides matching TRBD2. The CDR3 coding sequence is TGTGCCAGCAGTCGGACTAGCGGGGACTACAATGAGCAGTTCTTC. Protein sequence: CASSRTSGDYNEQFF. Using reference TRBV2 and TRBJ2-1 for the parts outside the CDR3, the full variable domain is EPEVTQTPSHQVTQMGQEVILRCVPISNHLYFYWYRQILGQKVEFLVSFYNNEISEKSEIFDDQFSVERPDGSNFTLKIRSTKLEDSAMYFCASSRTSGDYNEQFFGPGTRLTVL.